A selection of T cell receptor beta chains follows, all from one sample in a study of blood T cell repertoires in COVID-19. Using immunoSEQ multiplex PCR, the repertoire was profiled, and TCRdb retains in-frame clones only, with some absent. The top ten hold 3% of the sample, which has 110,000 to 150,000 clones, just under 85% seen once. The sample comprised peripheral blood. The receptors come from a woman aged 80 or over with acute or convalescent COVID-19. The CDR3 runs from the conserved cysteine through the conserved F or W. A D gene is named only where the DNA matches it firmly. Size is stated for part of the rows, as once, few or many counts, or as a class when the clone is expanded.

TRBV4-1	NA	TRBJ2-3	TRBD2	CASSPEDGGALDTQYF	TGCGCCAGCAGCCCAGAGGACGGGGGGGCCTTAGATACGCAGTATTTT
TRBV11-2	NA	TRBJ1-2	NA	CASSLGPGTTNYGYTF	TGTGCCAGCAGCTTAGGGCCCGGGACAACGAACTATGGCTACACCTTC
TRBV7-7	NA	TRBJ2-1	TRBD1	CASSSGTGSIYNEQFF	TGTGCTAGCAGCTCCGGGACAGGGAGTATCTACAATGAGCAGTTCTTC
TRBV5-5	NA	TRBJ2-5	NA	CASSSPGLSGLFETQYF	TGTGCCAGCAGTTCTCCGGGACTCTCGGGGTTGTTTGAGACCCAGTACTTC
TRBV7-9	NA	TRBJ2-2	NA	CASSFLGELFF	TGTGCCAGCAGCTTTCTCGGGGAGCTGTTTTTT
TRBV2	NA	TRBJ1-1	NA	CASRLNTGIYTEAFF	TGTGCCAGCAGGCTAAATACGGGGATATACACTGAAGCTTTCTTT
TRBV23-1	NA	TRBJ1-3	NA	CASSQNPTRGLSGNTIYF	TGCGCCAGCAGTCAAAATCCTACCAGGGGCCTCTCTGGAAACACCATATATTTT
TRBV18	NA	TRBJ1-3	TRBD1	CASSPLAAGGHGSGNTIYF	TGTGCCAGCTCACCACTGGCGGCAGGGGGCCATGGGTCTGGAAACACCATATATTTT
TRBV7-9	once	TRBJ1-2	TRBD1	CASSLVDREFGGYTF	TGTGCCAGCAGCTTAGTTGACAGGGAGTTCGGCGGCTACACCTTC
TRBV6-2/TRBV6-3	NA	TRBJ2-5	TRBD2	CASSGLARETQYF	TGTGCCAGCAGCGGACTAGCTAGGGAGACCCAGTACTTC
TRBV5-4	NA	TRBJ1-2	NA	CASTGGEGNGYTF	TGTGCCAGCACCGGGGGGGAAGGAAATGGCTACACCTTC
TRBV6-2/TRBV6-3	NA	TRBJ2-7	NA	CASSYGGGPYEQYF	TGTGCCAGCAGTTACGGAGGAGGGCCATACGAGCAGTACTTC
TRBV5-6	NA	TRBJ1-1	NA	CASSLTGSKAFF	TGTGCCAGCAGCTTGACGGGATCCAAAGCTTTCTTT
TRBV9	NA	TRBJ2-1	TRBD2	CASSTSGGYNEQFF	TGTGCCAGCAGCACTAGCGGGGGGTACAATGAGCAGTTCTTC
TRBV19	once	TRBJ1-5	TRBD1	CASRMTGPSVSQHF	TGTGCCAGTAGGATGACAGGGCCATCAGTGTCCCAGCATTTT
TRBV2	few	TRBJ1-1	NA	CASNKGRTTEAFF	TGTGCCAGCAACAAGGGGCGCACCACTGAAGCTTTCTTT
TRBV6-6	NA	TRBJ2-1	NA	CASSYDRDNEQFF	TGTGCCAGCAGTTACGACAGAGACAATGAGCAGTTCTTC
TRBV5-1	NA	TRBJ1-1	NA	CASSFGRSIPGHSNTEAFF	TGCGCCAGCAGCTTCGGCCGCTCGATTCCGGGACACTCTAACACTGAAGCTTTCTTT